The present T cell receptor (beta chain) was sequenced within a study of cytomegalovirus exposure and HLA in healthy donors. This clone was counted only a few times. The CDR3 runs 13 residues. Germline CDR1 reads MNHEY; CDR2 reads SVGAGI. Trimming pared 7 bases from V and 0 bases from J, leaving 7 bases between. The PCR contained 60 Vbeta and 13 Jbeta primers. The assay was immunoSEQ multiplex PCR, and TCRdb's table has in-frame clones only and misses some. The sample records approximately 90,000 clones, roughly three quarters being singletons. Sequences were obtained from PBMCs. The chain carries TRBV6-5 and TRBJ2-1; no reliable D call. This TCR came from a male donor in good health and CMV-seronegative. CDR3 in DNA: TGTGCCAGCAAACTCAACTCCTACAATGAGCAGTTCTTC. As protein: CASKLNSYNEQFF.